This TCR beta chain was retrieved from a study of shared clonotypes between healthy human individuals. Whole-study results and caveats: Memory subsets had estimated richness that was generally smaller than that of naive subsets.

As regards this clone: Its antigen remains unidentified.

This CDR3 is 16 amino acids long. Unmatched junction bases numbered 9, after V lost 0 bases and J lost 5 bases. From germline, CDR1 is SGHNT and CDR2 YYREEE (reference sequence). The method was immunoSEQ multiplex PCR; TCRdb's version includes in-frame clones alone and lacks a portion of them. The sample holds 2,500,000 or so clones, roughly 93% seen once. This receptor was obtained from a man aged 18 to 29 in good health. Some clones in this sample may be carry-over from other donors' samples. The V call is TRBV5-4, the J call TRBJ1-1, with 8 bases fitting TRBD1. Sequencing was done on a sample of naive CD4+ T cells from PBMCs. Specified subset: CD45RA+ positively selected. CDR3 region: CASSLGGTGLSTEAFF. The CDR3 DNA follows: TGTGCCAGCAGCTTGGGAGGGACAGGCTTATCAACTGAAGCTTTCTTT.